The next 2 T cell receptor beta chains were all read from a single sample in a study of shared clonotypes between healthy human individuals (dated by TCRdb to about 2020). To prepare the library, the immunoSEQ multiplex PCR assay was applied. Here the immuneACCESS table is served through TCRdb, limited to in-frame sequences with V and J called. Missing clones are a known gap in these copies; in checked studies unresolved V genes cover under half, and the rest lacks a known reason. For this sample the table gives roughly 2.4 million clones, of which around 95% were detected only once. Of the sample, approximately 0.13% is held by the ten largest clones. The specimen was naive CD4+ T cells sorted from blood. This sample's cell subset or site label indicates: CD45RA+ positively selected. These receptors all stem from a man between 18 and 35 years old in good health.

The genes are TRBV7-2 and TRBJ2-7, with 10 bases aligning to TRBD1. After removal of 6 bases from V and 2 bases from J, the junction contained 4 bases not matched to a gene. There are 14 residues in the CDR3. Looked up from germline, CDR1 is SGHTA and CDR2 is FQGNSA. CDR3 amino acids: CASRRDRGAYEQYF. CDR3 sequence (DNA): TGTGCCAGCAGGAGGGACAGGGGAGCCTACGAGCAGTACTTC.

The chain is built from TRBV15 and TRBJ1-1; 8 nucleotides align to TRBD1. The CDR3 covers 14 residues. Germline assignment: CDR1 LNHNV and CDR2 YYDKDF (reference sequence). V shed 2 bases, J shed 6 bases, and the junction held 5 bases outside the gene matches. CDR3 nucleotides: TGTGCCACCAGCAGACGGGACAGGAAGTCTGAAGCTTTCTTT. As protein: CATSRRDRKSEAFF.